Here is one T cell receptor (beta chain) with its context. No cognate antigen has been identified for it. It has no much larger one-base neighbor in the sample; base qualities were not kept. The immunoSEQ assay at survey resolution was used to sequence TCRbeta rearrangements from genomic DNA. In the source study's methods: In the TCR sequencing data, the smallest productive clonotype frequency that could be detected was 2.59 x 10-5. Only productive TCRbeta rearrangements, meaning sequences that were complete and in-frame, were kept for the analyses. The clonality of each sample was calculated as Simpson clonality in the immunoSEQ Analyzer version 3.0. Clones were binned by frequency as very rare, small, medium, large (1-20%) or hyperexpanded (>20%). Generation probabilities were estimated with OLGA 1.2.3, V-gene circos plots were made with VDJtools, specificities were looked up in VDJdb, and CDR3 motifs were identified with GLIPH. What TCRdb holds here is the immuneACCESS table cut down to in-frame rearrangements. Part of the clones is not present; checked against another copy, under half of the missing clones reflect an unresolved V gene, and the others are unexplained. V and J calls plus clone size are reproduced from that table; the DNA served to infer D and trimming. The sample table holds over 30,000 clones, of which 70% to 90% were seen once. The top ten constitute around 3.3% of the sample.

This entry comes from a study of STAT5B mutations in CD4+ large granular lymphocyte leukemia (dated 2022 in TCRdb). Looking at the study overall: Among the healthy controls, the CDR3 'QG' motif was associated with a particular HLA allele. The study compared the TCRbeta repertoires of patients with CD4+ T-cell large granular lymphocyte leukemia against those of healthy blood donors. The purity of purified fractions was confirmed by flow cytometry on FACSCanto II or FACSVerse to exceed 95% among lymphocytes. The paper's findings and limits, for the study overall: TRBV06-family usage was enriched among the top patient clones (8/27) compared with healthy controls (2/35). Each patient's main leukemic clonotypes were private, but about 27% of these clonotypes showed up at low frequency in the non-leukemic repertoires of other patients. Data were not HLA-matched; higher clonality in CD4+ versus CD8+ T-LGLL could reflect the relatively small sample size. Compared with healthy CD4+ repertoires, CD4-sorted patient repertoires appeared more clonal, and this difference remained even after the putative leukemic clones were removed.

Including the terminal cysteine and phenylalanine, the CDR3 comprises 16 residues. CDR3 DNA only is kept here, 48 bases in frame from base 1. Sequences SGHKS (CDR1) and YYEKEE (CDR2) are obtained from the germline V gene (reference sequence). V is pruned by 1 base and J by 1 base, leaving 8 bases of the junction without a gene match. Healthy controls were roughly 35 blood donors whose buffy coats came from the Finnish Red Cross blood service. All TCR-sequenced material derived from peripheral blood: patient blood samples and healthy donor buffy coats. Ficoll-Hypaque gradient centrifugation was used to isolate peripheral blood mononuclear cells. CD4+ cells were magnetically purified from the buffy coats of healthy controls. The Gentra Puregene Cell and Tissue kit was used for genomic DNA extraction, and quantification was performed on a Qubit 2.0 fluorometer.

Sequencing used CD4+ T cells from blood buffy coats. This TCR derives from a human donor in good health. The chain is assembled from TRBV5-5 and TRBJ2-7; 7 central bases correspond to TRBD2. The sequenced DNA is TGTGCCAGCAGCTTGTATGCGCGGGACTATTCCTACGAGCAGTACTTC. It codes for CASSLYARDYSYEQYF.